The 8 T cell receptor beta chains given below trace back to one sample, sequenced in a study of blood T cell repertoires in COVID-19. TCRdb's table, derived via immunoSEQ multiplex PCR, lists solely in-frame clones and lacks some. In the table there are roughly 330,000 clones, about 87% of which are singletons. Sequencing input: PBMCs or T cells enriched from blood (not recorded which). Receptor source: a woman under 40 who had recovered from COVID-19.

The rearrangement links TRBV19 to TRBJ2-7; 7 bases match TRBD1. Germline values: CDR1 LNHDA, CDR2 SQIVND (reference sequence). This CDR3 has 15 amino acids. V trimming: 5 bases; J trimming: 3 bases; junction bases outside the gene matches: 10. The CDR3 here is CASSPRTGYNYEQYF. CDR3 bases: TGTGCCAGTAGTCCGCGGACAGGATACAACTACGAGCAGTACTTC.

This chain connects TRBV6-5 to TRBJ2-3; 9 bases line up with TRBD2. The germline V gene encodes CDR1 MNHEY and CDR2 SVGAGI. This CDR3 is built from 14 residues. Losses at the gene ends were 6 bases for V and 1 base for J; bases not matched to a gene: 2. DNA of the CDR3: TGTGCCAGCAGGCGGACTAGCGGCACAGATACGCAGTATTTT. It codes for CASRRTSGTDTQYF.

This chain links TRBV6-2 or TRBV6-3 with TRBJ1-2; 7 nucleotides align to TRBD1. CDR1 MNHEY and CDR2 SVGEGT come from the germline V gene. The CDR3 totals 18 residues. J was trimmed by 0 bases and V by 4 bases; bases with no gene match: 14. The CDR3 DNA sequence: TGTGCCAGCAGTTGGTCTTCCCTCGACAGGGACGCTAACTATGGCTACACCTTC. Translating it yields CASSWSSLDRDANYGYTF.

The V call is TRBV28, the J call TRBJ1-2; tentative D call: TRBD1 (6 bases). From germline, CDR1 is MDHEN and CDR2 SYDVKM. V was pared by 2 bases and J by 7 bases, with 11 bases between. This CDR3 has 13 amino acids. CDR3 in amino acids: CASSLERGFGYTF. The CDR3 DNA reads as TGTGCCAGCAGTTTAGAGAGGGGGTTTGGCTACACCTTC.

V and J are TRBV15 and TRBJ1-5; TRBD1 aligns across 7 bases. Looked up from germline, CDR1 is LNHNV and CDR2 is YYDKDF (reference sequence). The CDR3 loop spans 15 amino acids. V gave up 3 bases and J gave up 5 bases; unmatched junction bases: 7. DNA of the CDR3: TGTGCCACCAGCAGCCACAGGGGATGGGATCAGCCCCAGCATTTT. Translated, it gives CATSSHRGWDQPQHF.

The V and J genes are TRBV6-5 and TRBJ1-6, with D uncertain. With 2 bases removed from V and 11 bases from J, the gap between germline ends came to 10 bases. The germline CDR1 and CDR2 sequences are MNHEY and SVGAGI. This CDR3 comprises 13 residues. The CDR3 region is CASSYGREPPLHF. Here the CDR3 DNA reads TGTGCCAGCAGTTACGGGCGGGAGCCACCCCTCCACTTT.

In this sample, this clone turned up a few times. The chain has TRBV5-1 and TRBJ1-1; D ambiguous. CDR3 size: 15 residues. V was shortened by 0 bases and J by 1 base, with 10 bases between the two germline ends. Germline values: CDR1 SGHRS, CDR2 YFSETQ. CDR3 in DNA: TGCGCCAGCAGCTTGGGATCCATTAGGAACACTGAAGCTTTCTTT. Protein product: CASSLGSIRNTEAFF.

This chain uses TRBV9 with TRBJ1-2; D is unclear. The CDR3 loop spans 15 amino acids. V dropped 3 bases and J dropped 3 bases, with 15 bases sitting between them. CDR1 is SGDLS and CDR2 is YYNGEE in the germline V gene. The CDR3 DNA follows: TGTGCCAGCAGCGGGACGGCCGCGGGCTACTATGGCTACACCTTC. Translated: CASSGTAAGYYGYTF.